Listed below are T cell receptor beta chains from one sample, sequenced in a study of CD8 T cells in Susac syndrome. TCRdb re-derived calls from the immunoSEQ multiplex PCR reads in MiXCR, one entry per CDR3 protein. Of around 150,000 distinct CDR3 sequences in the sample, 85% to 95% were seen once. The sequenced material came from CD8+ T cells from PBMCs. The source is a human donor with Susac syndrome. The CDR3 runs from the conserved cysteine through the conserved F or W. The order of the fields is CDR3 protein, CDR3 DNA, V gene, J gene, clone size, D gene. The D gene is left open where the match is weak. Some rows have no size entry. The others give once, few or many, or a class for an expanded clone.

CDR3 protein: CSCDGLPGNYGYTF
CDR3 DNA: TGCAGCTGTGATGGGCTGCCAGGAAACTATGGCTACACCTTC
V gene: TRBV29-1
J gene: TRBJ1-2
clone size: NA
D gene: NA

CDR3 protein: CASRQGSDTEAFF
CDR3 DNA: TGTGCCAGCAGACAGGGGTCGGACACTGAAGCTTTCTTT
V gene: TRBV2
J gene: TRBJ1-1
clone size: NA
D gene: TRBD1

CDR3 protein: CASSSLWTDEQYF
CDR3 DNA: TGCGCCAGCAGCAGTTTATGGACAGACGAGCAGTACTTC
V gene: TRBV5-1
J gene: TRBJ2-7
clone size: NA
D gene: NA

CDR3 protein: CARDLAGDLVQRAETQYF
CDR3 DNA: TGTGCTAGGGACCTAGCGGGGGATCTGGTTCAGAGGGCAGAGACCCAGTACTTC
V gene: TRBV12-5
J gene: TRBJ2-5
clone size: NA
D gene: TRBD2

CDR3 protein: CASSVVDSNTEAFF
CDR3 DNA: TGTGCCAGCAGCGTAGTCGACAGTAACACTGAAGCTTTCTTT
V gene: TRBV9
J gene: TRBJ1-1
clone size: once
D gene: NA

CDR3 protein: CASSQVPGPEQYF
CDR3 DNA: TGTGCCAGCAGCCAAGTCCCAGGGCCCGAGCAGTACTTC
V gene: TRBV14
J gene: TRBJ2-7
clone size: NA
D gene: NA

CDR3 protein: CASLGTGAGTGELFF
CDR3 DNA: TGTGCCAGCTTGGGAACAGGGGCCGGCACCGGGGAGCTGTTTTTT
V gene: TRBV11-2
J gene: TRBJ2-2
clone size: NA
D gene: TRBD1

CDR3 protein: CASSPGTPETQYF
CDR3 DNA: TGTGCCAGCAGCCCGGGGACGCCAGAGACCCAGTACTTC
V gene: TRBV5-4
J gene: TRBJ2-5
clone size: NA
D gene: NA

CDR3 protein: CSVEADGNTEAFF
CDR3 DNA: TGCAGCGTGGAAGCGGACGGGAACACTGAAGCTTTCTTT
V gene: TRBV29-1
J gene: TRBJ1-1
clone size: NA
D gene: NA

CDR3 protein: CASSYEGLAGDGETQYF
CDR3 DNA: TGTGCCAGCAGTTACGAGGGACTAGCGGGGGATGGAGAGACCCAGTACTTC
V gene: TRBV6-5
J gene: TRBJ2-5
clone size: NA
D gene: TRBD2

CDR3 protein: CASSNTGTAYEQYF
CDR3 DNA: TGTGCCAGCAGCAACACCGGGACTGCCTACGAGCAGTACTTC
V gene: TRBV7-9
J gene: TRBJ2-7
clone size: NA
D gene: NA

CDR3 protein: CAICGENTGELFF
CDR3 DNA: TGTGCCATCTGCGGCGAAAACACCGGGGAGCTGTTTTTT
V gene: TRBV10-3
J gene: TRBJ2-2
clone size: NA
D gene: NA

CDR3 protein: CASSKKGRMNTEAFF
CDR3 DNA: TGTGCCAGCAGCAAGAAAGGTCGTATGAACACTGAAGCTTTCTTT
V gene: TRBV9
J gene: TRBJ1-1
clone size: NA
D gene: NA

CDR3 protein: CASSQASGRVGDTQYF
CDR3 DNA: TGTGCCAGCAGCCAAGCTAGCGGGAGGGTCGGAGATACGCAGTATTTT
V gene: TRBV14
J gene: TRBJ2-3
clone size: NA
D gene: TRBD2

CDR3 protein: CATSREGEGEKLFF
CDR3 DNA: TGTGCCACCAGCAGAGAGGGCGAGGGGGAAAAACTGTTTTTT
V gene: TRBV15
J gene: TRBJ1-4
clone size: NA
D gene: NA

CDR3 protein: CASSTAGGNQPQHF
CDR3 DNA: TGTGCCAGCAGCACCGCGGGGGGCAATCAGCCCCAGCATTTT
V gene: TRBV7-9
J gene: TRBJ1-5
clone size: NA
D gene: NA

CDR3 protein: CASSEAGLEKLFF
CDR3 DNA: TGTGCCAGCAGTGAGGCAGGGCTAGAAAAACTGTTTTTT
V gene: TRBV28
J gene: TRBJ1-4
clone size: NA
D gene: NA

CDR3 protein: CPSSPDRRNEQFF
CDR3 DNA: TGTCCCAGCAGCCCTGACAGGCGCAATGAGCAGTTCTTC
V gene: TRBV3-1
J gene: TRBJ2-1
clone size: NA
D gene: NA

CDR3 protein: CATGLGTLYEQYF
CDR3 DNA: TGTGCCACCGGCCTGGGAACACTCTACGAGCAGTACTTC
V gene: TRBV6-5
J gene: TRBJ2-7
clone size: NA
D gene: NA

CDR3 protein: CASSPWTGFGYTF
CDR3 DNA: TGTGCCAGCTCACCATGGACAGGGTTCGGCTACACCTTC
V gene: TRBV18
J gene: TRBJ1-2
clone size: NA
D gene: TRBD1

CDR3 protein: CASSLMWDEQYF
CDR3 DNA: TGTGCCAGCAGTTTAATGTGGGACGAGCAGTACTTC
V gene: TRBV12-3/TRBV12-4
J gene: TRBJ2-7
clone size: NA
D gene: NA

CDR3 protein: CASSGTGELRQYF
CDR3 DNA: TGTGCCAGCAGCGGAACAGGGGAACTAAGGCAGTACTTC
V gene: TRBV9
J gene: TRBJ2-7
clone size: NA
D gene: TRBD1

CDR3 protein: CASSVRREGAHNEQFF
CDR3 DNA: TGTGCCAGCAGCGTGAGGCGGGAGGGAGCACACAATGAGCAGTTCTTC
V gene: TRBV9
J gene: TRBJ2-1
clone size: NA
D gene: TRBD2

CDR3 protein: CATSAWGQGGETQYF
CDR3 DNA: TGTGCCACCAGCGCCTGGGGACAGGGAGGCGAGACCCAGTACTTC
V gene: TRBV24-1
J gene: TRBJ2-5
clone size: NA
D gene: TRBD1

CDR3 protein: CASSHPGQGVNIQYF
CDR3 DNA: TGCGCCAGCAGCCATCCGGGACAGGGGGTCAACATTCAGTACTTC
V gene: TRBV4-1
J gene: TRBJ2-4
clone size: NA
D gene: TRBD1

CDR3 protein: CAWSEVNTEAFF
CDR3 DNA: TGTGCCTGGAGTGAGGTGAACACTGAAGCTTTCTTT
V gene: TRBV30
J gene: TRBJ1-1
clone size: NA
D gene: NA

CDR3 protein: CATSSEALGSAGELFF
CDR3 DNA: TGTGCCACCAGCAGTGAGGCTCTTGGGTCCGCCGGGGAGCTGTTTTTT
V gene: TRBV15
J gene: TRBJ2-2
clone size: NA
D gene: NA

CDR3 protein: CASSLGLRHGEQFF
CDR3 DNA: TGTGCCAGCAGCTTGGGACTACGACACGGTGAGCAGTTCTTC
V gene: TRBV5-6
J gene: TRBJ2-1
clone size: NA
D gene: NA

CDR3 protein: CSARRGLADSQETQYF
CDR3 DNA: TGCAGTGCTAGGAGGGGACTAGCGGACTCCCAAGAGACCCAGTACTTC
V gene: TRBV20-1
J gene: TRBJ2-5
clone size: NA
D gene: TRBD2